What follows is one T cell receptor (beta chain) and its context. Its specific antigen is unknown. No much larger clone exists at a distance of one base, and base qualities are not known. These data originate in a study of cytomegalovirus exposure and HLA in healthy donors (dated by TCRdb to 2016 to 2017). Some background on the complete study: An earlier analysis of approximately 590 of the donors reported 276 Gb of sequence data and 117 million unique TCR beta sequences from roughly 180 million T cells. To study patterns of TCR occurrence, a later analysis re-analyzed previously published TCR beta repertoires from 600 to 750 donors and added high-resolution HLA genotyping. All discovery cohort repertoires had been generated using a single sequencing platform. Alongside the repertoire data, information on donor age, sex, ethnicity and CMV serostatus was compiled. The study aimed to test whether signatures of past pathogen exposure could be identified by cataloging public T cell receptors. Rather than drawing on any new phenotypic data, the later analysis identified candidate immune exposures from TCR beta sequences and the way those sequences occurred across donors. To predict cytomegalovirus infection status, the study brought together high-throughput TCR immunosequencing, statistical association of individual TCRs with disease status, and machine learning. Roughly 300 gigabases of sequencing data and approximately 92 million unique TCR sequences made up an early release that covered fewer than 650 HLA-typed donors. In a later genetic analysis, genome-wide SNP genotypes for about 65% of the roughly 700 donors were used, and that subset was treated as a discovery cohort. Typing coverage varied by locus: 629-630 donors for A, B, C, DRB1 and DQB1; more than 500 for DQA1; over 600 for DPA1; approximately 490 for DPB1. Because of strong linkage in the cohort, five DR-DQ haplotypes were treated as single units for association and clustering. Along with the roughly 710-subject first cohort, a separate validation cohort of around 110 different subjects was used. Of the approximately 400 genotyped donors, approximately 83% fell in the genetic ancestry cluster associated with self-reported Caucasian donors. Using immunosequencing, the study profiled T cell repertoires from fewer than 700 subjects and related those repertoires to cytomegalovirus serostatus. To decide whether each TCR beta V gene segment behaved as functional or pseudogenic, an earlier analysis of some 570 of the donors relied on high-throughput TCR beta sequencing. Both class I and class II loci were covered by HLA typing, at four-digit resolution. On average, 235,054 unique TCR beta nucleotide sequences were sequenced per donor among 398 genotyped donors of the cohort, with about 17% of those sequences being non-productive.

Libraries came from the immunoSEQ multiplex PCR assay. For the multiplex PCR, a mixture combining 60 forward primers for TCR Vbeta segments and 13 reverse primers for TCR Jbeta segments was used. Amplification of the CDR3 region of rearranged TCR beta genes was performed with a multiplex PCR assay on genomic DNA. Amplified TCR beta libraries were sequenced as 87-base-pair reads on the Illumina HiSeq System. The original methods were these. A later analysis tallied tens of millions of unique TCR beta chains across the 600 to 700 repertoires, and some 10 million of those chains were shared by two or more donors. Raw reads were error-corrected and collapsed into unique sequences by a nearest-neighbor algorithm in which closely related sequences were merged to remove PCR and sequencing errors. CDR3 sequences were aligned to IMGT reference sequences to assign V, D and J gene segments. Each retained sequence needed at least a six-nucleotide match to both a V gene segment and a J gene segment. A rearrangement counted as productive if the CDR3 had no stop codons and remained in frame with V and J, and every other rearrangement counted as non-productive. Following IMGT convention, CDR3 was defined as the stretch from the second conserved V-encoded cysteine up to the conserved J-encoded phenylalanine. The earlier analysis of 500 to 750 of the donors excluded any sequence lacking an unambiguous match to a single V gene segment. An earlier analysis of fewer than 650 of the donors classified V segments as functional when productive rearrangements were above 56.7% and as segregating when the standard deviation between donors was above 5%. A statistical classification framework was developed to diagnose cytomegalovirus status using the catalog of TCR beta chain sequences. In a later analysis, V and J genes were assigned by comparing TCR nucleotide sequences against IMGT/GENE-DB human TR gene sequences. The TCRdist pipeline was used in a later analysis to assign CDR3 sequences and most-parsimonious VDJ recombination scenarios. In a later analysis, every TCR beta chain was defined by the combination of its CDR3 amino acid sequence and its V-gene family, and reads without a unique V-gene family were dropped. In a later analysis, around 650 highly shared, low-generation-probability nucleotide sequences were removed to address suspected cross-contamination and a sequencing artifact. A later analysis calculated a clonal expansion index for each public chain from normalized within-repertoire ranks of inferred template counts. A later analysis computed generation probabilities with a VDJ recombination model fitted to out-of-frame rearrangements, and checked the results against IGoR. In a later analysis, hypergeometric tests were used to score TCR-TCR, TCR-HLA and TCR-CMV co-occurrence, with a repertoire-size bias correction applied to TCR pairs. A later analysis estimated false discovery rates by permuting HLA or CMV assignments 20 times. In a later analysis, co-occurring TCRs were grouped using DBSCAN, and TCRdist sequence similarity was added for clustering within HLA-allele-positive subsets. For co-occurrence clustering, repertoires with fewer than 30,000 or more than 120,000 public chains were excluded, along with four or five repertoires with anomalous nucleotide sharing. Drawn from immuneACCESS, this table holds only the in-frame rearrangements with V and J called that TCRdb kept. Clones are partly lost; checked studies trace under half to an unresolved V gene and leave the rest unexplained. V, J and clone size reflect that table, while D and trimming were determined from the DNA. The sample contains some 170,000 clones, over 70% of them found a single time. 3.7% of the sample lies in the top ten.

What the research found in general, with its limitations: In a later analysis, several top co-occurrence clusters were reported to appear linked to parvovirus B19, influenza, CMV and Epstein-Barr virus. A later genetic analysis reported fewer N-insertions in productive TCRs among donors in an Asian-associated ancestry cluster than the 666-donor mean. The study listed 150 to 200 TCR beta chains as associated with cytomegalovirus. Specific HLA alleles were associated with 15,000 to 20,000 TCR beta sequences at a false discovery rate of 0.05 in a later analysis. Because some donors lacked HLA typing at each locus, the association tests relied only on the typed subset. A further reported finding was that TCR beta sequences accurately predicted the HLA-A and HLA-B alleles for most subjects in the first cohort. The 87-base-pair reads could not distinguish some IMGT-functional V segments, including TRBV6-2 and TRBV6-3, so those segments were excluded. A cluster of highly shared sequence variants was judged likely to represent a technical artifact of the sequencing pipeline. In vitro tests confirmed that three of the cytomegalovirus-associated TCR beta chains recognize cytomegalovirus antigens. The cohort was sequenced for TCR beta chains only, and without alpha or paired-chain data the features that could be detected were limited. In both the original and validation cohorts, the classifier was reported to diagnose cytomegalovirus status with high specificity and sensitivity. Strong co-occurrence of HLA alleles, especially DR and DQ, made assigning TCR associations to individual alleles difficult. Linkage disequilibrium might explain the correlated functional status among segregating V segments, but an unknown experimental factor could not be excluded. An earlier analysis of roughly 570 of the donors showed that most TCR beta V segments appeared in productive rearrangements either about 90% or about 30% of the time, which broadly matched IMGT annotations. In a later analysis, the rate of TCR association differed among HLA loci, with DRB1 alleles having the most associated TCRs and HLA-C alleles having the fewest. In a later genetic analysis, a missense DCLRE1C variant was associated with V-gene and J-gene trimming of TCR beta chains, and the association was replicated in an independent cohort. In a later analysis, most CMV-associated TCR beta chains were found to appear HLA-restricted, with HLA associations seemingly driven largely by CMV exposure. Most TCR sequences were seen in very few donors, while some public TCRs were found in many individuals. Roughly uniform sequencing depth across donors was assumed in presence/absence analyses, although this assumption may not hold. Some 15 rarely observed V segments, including chromosome 9 orphons, were excluded from the earlier analysis of approximately 500 of the donors because counts were too low. In a later analysis, HLA-associated TCR beta chains showed more clonal expansion and lower generation probabilities than non-associated chains that were equally common. According to the authors, the approach could potentially be generalized to other disease states and immunological phenotypes. For the cohort, immune exposure information was limited to CMV serostatus.

CDR1 is given as LNHDA and CDR2 as SQIVND, both from the germline V gene (reference sequence). Including cysteine and phenylalanine, the CDR3 has 14 amino acids. Only the CDR3 region is kept as DNA, spanning 42 bases read in frame from base 1. Relative to germline, V is missing 3 bases and J is missing 6 bases, with 3 bases of the junction outside any gene match. The cohort consisted of approximately 690 healthy bone marrow donors. At the time of sampling, all cohort members were nominally healthy, though unrecorded immune exposures were likely present. The donor was CMV seropositive and was included in the group of 270 or so seropositive cohort members. Each donor provided a peripheral blood sample, and peripheral blood mononuclear cells were used for TCR beta sequencing. Genomic DNA extraction from the blood cell samples was performed with the Qiagen DNeasy Blood Extraction Kit.

The chain is assembled from TRBV19 and TRBJ2-5; 11 bases in the junction line up with TRBD2. The source of this sequence is a woman in her sixties in good health and CMV-seropositive. The sample was PBMCs. The CDR3 in this case is CASSITSGRQTQYF. The nucleotide sequence is TGTGCCAGTAGTATTACTAGCGGGAGACAGACCCAGTACTTC.